This record covers a single TCR beta chain. The source of the sample is a study of blood T cell repertoires in COVID-19. Study context: T cells, B-cell-depleted T cells, or PBMCs provided the cDNA or gDNA that served as material.

The germline V gene encodes CDR1 MNHEY and CDR2 SVGAGI. V trimming: 4 bases; J trimming: 4 bases; junction bases outside the gene matches: 6. The CDR3 contains 16 residues. Source study methods: Amplifying reference gene primers gave estimates of nucleated cell counts. Profiling relied on immunoSEQ multiplex PCR, and the TCRdb table lists in-frame clones only, not all of them. That table furnishes V, J and clone size, whereas the DNA furnished D and trimming. The profile shows under 75,000 clones, about 70% of them singletons. V and J are TRBV6-5 and TRBJ2-2; 10 bases are shared with TRBD2. The TCR sequence derives from a woman in her forties or fifties with active or convalescent COVID-19. Sequencing was done on a sample of peripheral blood. CDR3 loop: CASSSRLAGATGELFF. The CDR3 DNA is TGTGCCAGCAGTTCACGCCTAGCGGGAGCCACCGGGGAGCTGTTTTTT.